This T cell receptor (beta chain) was recovered during a study of CD8 T cells in ankylosing spondylitis. The CDR3 has 13 amino acids. Germline-derived CDR1 and CDR2 are SEHNR and FQNEAQ (reference sequence). Germline trimming cut 5 bases from V and 6 bases from J; bases unmatched to any gene: 5. Scientists made TCR beta libraries using quantitative 5'-RACE with molecular barcodes. MiXCR was run by TCRdb on the 5' RACE reads, yielding one entry per CDR3 protein. The sample has roughly 180,000 distinct CDR3 sequences, about 13% seen once. General study points: Disease-linked clones bore a CD8+ phenotype, appearing relatively rarely in peripheral blood. Researchers reportedly found disease-linked clones significantly enriched in matched ankylosing spondylitis synovial fluid. In synovial fluid and blood from reactive arthritis, some motif variants were previously reported.

A note on this clonotype: What it recognizes is unknown.

The chain uses TRBV7-9 and TRBJ2-3, with TRBD1 matching over 7 bases. The receptor comes from a male donor with ankylosing spondylitis or in good health (not recorded which). The sequencing input was blood, either unsorted or a sorted T cell fraction (not recorded which). The CDR3 DNA sequence: TGTGCCAGCAGCCGAGGGGGCATGGATACGCAGTATTTT. Translating gives CASSRGGMDTQYF.